This T cell receptor beta chain was recorded in a study of human T cells and chemical hapten exposure. Study-wide context: The study sensitized with 2% DPC on a roughly 2 cm by roughly 2 cm patch of upper inner arm skin.

One entry per CDR3 protein results from TCRdb running MiXCR on the RACE reads. The sample holds roughly 38,000 distinct CDR3 sequences, 9.5% to 15% seen once. Stated time point: pre-sensitization, week 0. Treatment indicated: therapeutic diphenylcyclopropenone sensitization with weekly scalp DPC. Participating donors were patients with alopecia, aged 18 to 70 years, considered appropriate candidates for DPC. Study-wide points: No shift was seen in TCRs above 1 in 1000 frequency with DPC sensitization.

There are 17 residues in the CDR3. Germline assignment: CDR1 SEHNR and CDR2 FQNEAQ (reference sequence). V dropped 4 bases and J dropped 4; count of bases not matched to a gene: 12. This clonotype turned up a few times. Its cognate antigen is unknown. The sequence was collected from a woman aged 25-40 years with alopecia areata. Some clones in this sample may be carry-over from other donors' samples. The rearrangement uses TRBV7-9 and TRBJ2-1; 8 bases agree with TRBD2. This specimen consisted of whole blood, obtained in connection with sensitization to the hapten diphenylcyclopropenone (DPC). CDR3 in amino acids: CASSSGASGSIYNEQFF. The DNA for the CDR3 is TGTGCCAGCAGCTCCGGCGCGAGCGGGAGTATTTACAATGAGCAGTTCTTC.